Reported below is one TCR beta chain. What it recognizes is unknown. Isolated RNA was reverse transcribed into cDNA used as the sequencing template. The repertoire was sequenced with immunoSEQ multiplex PCR; TCRdb's copy has only in-frame clones and lacks some. The repertoire holds under 150,000 clones, less than 65% seen once, with roughly a third in the top ten. The record originates from a study of CD8+ T cells in alopecia areata. General study results and limits: Sharing of TCR sequences between patients (possibly for HLA-related reasons) was less clear than in mice. An increase in clonality over normal scalp was evident in lesional scalp, especially alopecia totalis/universalis. When scalp samples are sequenced, resident alphabeta T cells of normal skin are also captured.

Sample: CD8+ T cells sorted from blood. This TCR was recovered from a human donor in good health.

The CDR3 is CASSVIVSGELFF. The CDR3, as DNA: TGTGCCAGCAGCGTGATAGTGTCCGGGGAGCTGTTTTTT. This chain joins TRBV9 and TRBJ2-2; D is unresolved. The length of the CDR3 is 13 residues. Trimming left V 2 bases short and J 6 bases short, with 8 bases between. The germline gives CDR1 SGDLS, CDR2 YYNGEE.